A selection of T cell receptor beta chains follows, all from one sample in a study of cytomegalovirus exposure and HLA in healthy donors. Clones were read by immunoSEQ multiplex PCR, and TCRdb kept only the in-frame ones, dropping some. The sample consists of about 230,000 clones, 77% of them appearing once. Sequencing was carried out using PBMCs. The receptors shown here come from a woman aged 60-75 years in good health and CMV-seropositive. CDR3s include the opening cysteine and the closing phenylalanine or tryptophan. D genes are given only for firm matches. Expanded clones get a size class; other rows say once, few or many, or leave the size out.

CDR3aa: CASSQASYGYTF
CDR3nt: TGTGCCAGCAGCCAGGCAAGCTATGGCTACACCTTC
len: 12
d_gene: NA
abundance: NA
j_gene: TRBJ1-2
v_gene: TRBV4-2

CDR3aa: CASTPGEGRYEQYF
CDR3nt: TGTGCCAGCACCCCAGGGGAGGGTCGCTACGAGCAGTACTTC
len: 14
d_gene: NA
abundance: NA
j_gene: TRBJ2-7
v_gene: TRBV5-6

CDR3aa: CASSLEAGGNNEQFF
CDR3nt: TGTGCCAGCAGTTTAGAGGCAGGGGGGAACAATGAGCAGTTCTTC
len: 15
d_gene: NA
abundance: NA
j_gene: TRBJ2-1
v_gene: TRBV27

CDR3aa: CAWRIPSSGNTIYF
CDR3nt: TGTGCCTGGAGAATACCGAGCTCTGGAAACACCATATATTTT
len: 14
d_gene: NA
abundance: NA
j_gene: TRBJ1-3
v_gene: TRBV30

CDR3aa: CASSPGGLGAYEQYF
CDR3nt: TGTGCCAGCAGCCCAGGGGGACTCGGAGCCTACGAGCAGTACTTC
len: 15
d_gene: NA
abundance: NA
j_gene: TRBJ2-7
v_gene: TRBV9

CDR3aa: CASSEGDRYSYEQYF
CDR3nt: TGTGCCAGCAGTGAAGGAGACAGGTACTCCTACGAGCAGTACTTC
len: 15
d_gene: NA
abundance: NA
j_gene: TRBJ2-7
v_gene: TRBV6-1

CDR3aa: CASSANGRGQYF
CDR3nt: TGTGCCAGCAGTGCGAACGGCAGGGGGCAGTACTTC
len: 12
d_gene: NA
abundance: NA
j_gene: TRBJ2-7
v_gene: TRBV25-1

CDR3aa: CASSQIQQGGGTQYF
CDR3nt: TGCGCCAGCAGCCAAATCCAACAGGGTGGCGGGACCCAGTACTTC
len: 15
d_gene: NA
abundance: NA
j_gene: TRBJ2-5
v_gene: TRBV5-1

CDR3aa: CSVVSGTIYEQYF
CDR3nt: TGCAGCGTTGTTTCCGGGACTATCTACGAGCAGTACTTC
len: 13
d_gene: TRBD2
abundance: NA
j_gene: TRBJ2-7
v_gene: TRBV29-1

CDR3aa: CASSVGGGGQETQYF
CDR3nt: TGTGCCAGCAGCGTAGGGGGAGGGGGCCAAGAGACCCAGTACTTC
len: 15
d_gene: NA
abundance: NA
j_gene: TRBJ2-5
v_gene: TRBV9

CDR3aa: CASSVATGGGREQYF
CDR3nt: TGTGCCAGCAGCGTAGCTACGGGGGGGGGAAGGGAGCAGTACTTC
len: 15
d_gene: TRBD2
abundance: NA
j_gene: TRBJ2-7
v_gene: TRBV9

CDR3aa: CASSFGGQPQHF
CDR3nt: TGTGCCAGCAGTTTCGGAGGGCAGCCCCAGCATTTT
len: 12
d_gene: NA
abundance: NA
j_gene: TRBJ1-5
v_gene: TRBV28

CDR3aa: CASSWNGGEGGYTF
CDR3nt: TGTGCCAGCAGCTGGAATGGTGGAGAGGGAGGCTACACCTTC
len: 14
d_gene: NA
abundance: NA
j_gene: TRBJ1-2
v_gene: TRBV5-4

CDR3aa: CSGVRINEQFF
CDR3nt: TGCAGCGGTGTCAGGATCAATGAGCAGTTCTTC
len: 11
d_gene: NA
abundance: NA
j_gene: TRBJ2-1
v_gene: TRBV29-1

CDR3aa: CASSRDRGNEKLFF
CDR3nt: TGTGCCAGCAGTAGGGACAGGGGGAATGAAAAACTGTTTTTT
len: 14
d_gene: TRBD1
abundance: NA
j_gene: TRBJ1-4
v_gene: TRBV28

CDR3aa: CASTLFPGQGNTEAFF
CDR3nt: TGTGCCAGCACCCTCTTTCCGGGACAGGGGAACACTGAAGCTTTCTTT
len: 16
d_gene: TRBD1
abundance: NA
j_gene: TRBJ1-1
v_gene: TRBV27

CDR3aa: CASNPTSNYEQYF
CDR3nt: TGTGCCAGCAACCCGACTAGCAACTACGAGCAGTACTTC
len: 13
d_gene: TRBD2
abundance: once
j_gene: TRBJ2-7
v_gene: TRBV6-5

CDR3aa: CAISEPSGVTDTQYF
CDR3nt: TGTGCCATCAGTGAGCCCAGCGGGGTCACAGATACGCAGTATTTT
len: 15
d_gene: TRBD2
abundance: NA
j_gene: TRBJ2-3
v_gene: TRBV10-3

CDR3aa: CASSLYSF
CDR3nt: TGTGCCAGCAGCTTATACTCTTTT
len: 8
d_gene: NA
abundance: once
j_gene: TRBJ1-4
v_gene: TRBV21-1

CDR3aa: CASSEGAGGYTF
CDR3nt: TGTGCCAGTAGCGAGGGGGCCGGTGGCTACACCTTC
len: 12
d_gene: TRBD1
abundance: NA
j_gene: TRBJ1-2
v_gene: TRBV19

CDR3aa: CASSQPPGQGGYTF
CDR3nt: TGTGCCAGCAGCCAACCGCCAGGACAGGGTGGCTACACCTTC
len: 14
d_gene: TRBD1
abundance: NA
j_gene: TRBJ1-2
v_gene: TRBV5-4

CDR3aa: CASSDTRGGNIQYF
CDR3nt: TGTGCCAGCAGTGATACTAGAGGTGGAAACATTCAGTACTTC
len: 14
d_gene: NA
abundance: NA
j_gene: TRBJ2-4
v_gene: TRBV7-2

CDR3aa: CASSPGGTGAYEQYF
CDR3nt: TGCGCCAGCAGTCCCGGGGGAACAGGAGCCTACGAGCAGTACTTC
len: 15
d_gene: NA
abundance: few
j_gene: TRBJ2-7
v_gene: TRBV10-2

CDR3aa: CASGYDGGEQYF
CDR3nt: TGTGCTAGTGGTTACGACGGGGGCGAGCAGTACTTC
len: 12
d_gene: NA
abundance: NA
j_gene: TRBJ2-7
v_gene: TRBV12-5

CDR3aa: CASSFRYTGELFF
CDR3nt: TGTGCCAGCAGCTTCAGGTACACCGGGGAGCTGTTTTTT
len: 13
d_gene: NA
abundance: NA
j_gene: TRBJ2-2
v_gene: TRBV7-2

CDR3aa: CASSYSLGSGDNEQFF
CDR3nt: TGTGCCAGCAGTTACAGTTTGGGTAGCGGGGACAATGAGCAGTTCTTC
len: 16
d_gene: TRBD2
abundance: NA
j_gene: TRBJ2-1
v_gene: TRBV6-5

CDR3aa: CASSPTSGGEVDTQYF
CDR3nt: TGTGCCAGCAGCCCGACTAGCGGGGGAGAGGTAGATACGCAGTATTTT
len: 16
d_gene: TRBD2
abundance: once
j_gene: TRBJ2-3
v_gene: TRBV4-2

CDR3aa: CASSFGYPAGDVYEQYF
CDR3nt: TGTGCCAGCAGCTTTGGTTACCCAGCGGGTGATGTCTACGAGCAGTACTTC
len: 17
d_gene: NA
abundance: NA
j_gene: TRBJ2-7
v_gene: TRBV7-8

CDR3aa: CASSSLAGGRGTGELFF
CDR3nt: TGTGCCAGCAGTTCACTAGCGGGGGGGCGCGGCACCGGGGAGCTGTTTTTT
len: 17
d_gene: TRBD2
abundance: NA
j_gene: TRBJ2-2
v_gene: TRBV7-3

CDR3aa: CASSEALTHYEQYF
CDR3nt: TGTGCCAGCAGCGAAGCACTGACACACTACGAGCAGTACTTC
len: 14
d_gene: NA
abundance: NA
j_gene: TRBJ2-7
v_gene: TRBV5-4

CDR3aa: CASSPGQPQETQYF
CDR3nt: TGCGCCAGCAGCCCCGGACAGCCCCAAGAGACCCAGTACTTC
len: 14
d_gene: NA
abundance: NA
j_gene: TRBJ2-5
v_gene: TRBV5-1

CDR3aa: CASSVHRDLHF
CDR3nt: TGTGCCAGCAGTGTACACAGGGACCTCCACTTT
len: 11
d_gene: NA
abundance: once
j_gene: TRBJ1-6
v_gene: TRBV2

CDR3aa: CASATSGRATDEQFF
CDR3nt: TGCGCCAGCGCAACTAGCGGGAGGGCCACGGATGAGCAGTTCTTC
len: 15
d_gene: TRBD2
abundance: NA
j_gene: TRBJ2-1
v_gene: TRBV10-1

CDR3aa: CASSLGTGMVTEAFF
CDR3nt: TGCGCCAGCAGCTTGGGGACAGGGATGGTCACTGAAGCTTTCTTT
len: 15
d_gene: TRBD1
abundance: NA
j_gene: TRBJ1-1
v_gene: TRBV5-1

CDR3aa: CASSPRGGSNEQFF
CDR3nt: TGTGCCAGCAGCCCCAGGGGCGGGAGTAATGAGCAGTTCTTC
len: 14
d_gene: NA
abundance: NA
j_gene: TRBJ2-1
v_gene: TRBV11-2

CDR3aa: CASSTRVRGSGNEQFF
CDR3nt: TGTGCCAGCAGTACACGTGTGCGAGGGAGTGGTAATGAGCAGTTCTTC
len: 16
d_gene: NA
abundance: NA
j_gene: TRBJ2-1
v_gene: TRBV6-6

CDR3aa: CAVLPGSGVYNEQFF
CDR3nt: TGTGCCGTTCTACCCGGGTCAGGGGTTTACAATGAGCAGTTCTTC
len: 15
d_gene: NA
abundance: few
j_gene: TRBJ2-1
v_gene: TRBV10-3

CDR3aa: CASSEGLAGVTKNIQYF
CDR3nt: TGTGCCAGCAGTGAAGGACTAGCGGGAGTGACCAAAAACATTCAGTACTTC
len: 17
d_gene: TRBD2
abundance: few
j_gene: TRBJ2-4
v_gene: TRBV2

CDR3aa: CASILQGDSPLHF
CDR3nt: TGTGCCAGCATCCTACAGGGAGATTCACCCCTCCACTTT
len: 13
d_gene: NA
abundance: NA
j_gene: TRBJ1-6
v_gene: TRBV28

CDR3aa: CASSAFLAGAKNIQYF
CDR3nt: TGTGCCAGCAGCGCCTTCCTAGCGGGAGCCAAAAACATTCAGTACTTC
len: 16
d_gene: TRBD2
abundance: NA
j_gene: TRBJ2-4
v_gene: TRBV5-4

CDR3aa: CASSHDRDGYTF
CDR3nt: TGTGCCAGCAGCCACGACAGGGATGGCTACACCTTC
len: 12
d_gene: TRBD1
abundance: NA
j_gene: TRBJ1-2
v_gene: TRBV5-4

CDR3aa: CASSGRGSGVPDEQYF
CDR3nt: TGTGCCAGCAGTGGTCGGGGTAGCGGGGTACCGGACGAGCAGTACTTC
len: 16
d_gene: TRBD2
abundance: few
j_gene: TRBJ2-7
v_gene: TRBV28

CDR3aa: CAWSVRGPIRGYTF
CDR3nt: TGTGCCTGGAGTGTTAGAGGTCCCATCCGGGGCTACACCTTC
len: 14
d_gene: NA
abundance: NA
j_gene: TRBJ1-2
v_gene: TRBV30

CDR3aa: CASSYSGQGANTIYF
CDR3nt: TGTGCCAGCAGTTACTCTGGACAGGGGGCCAACACCATATATTTT
len: 15
d_gene: TRBD1
abundance: NA
j_gene: TRBJ1-3
v_gene: TRBV6-5

CDR3aa: CASSPTGVRGELFF
CDR3nt: TGTGCCAGCTCACCGACGGGGGTTCGAGGGGAGCTGTTTTTT
len: 14
d_gene: NA
abundance: NA
j_gene: TRBJ2-2
v_gene: TRBV18

CDR3aa: CASSARRGGLETQYF
CDR3nt: TGTGCCAGCAGTGCAAGGCGGGGGGGTTTGGAGACCCAGTACTTC
len: 15
d_gene: TRBD2
abundance: NA
j_gene: TRBJ2-5
v_gene: TRBV2

CDR3aa: CAWSGPLVSGNTIYF
CDR3nt: TGTGCCTGGAGTGGGCCGCTAGTCTCTGGAAACACCATATATTTT
len: 15
d_gene: NA
abundance: few
j_gene: TRBJ1-3
v_gene: TRBV30

CDR3aa: CASSLTLGGSQYF
CDR3nt: TGTGCCAGCAGCTTAACGTTAGGGGGCTCGCAGTATTTT
len: 13
d_gene: TRBD1
abundance: NA
j_gene: TRBJ2-3
v_gene: TRBV7-3

CDR3aa: CASSVGREFYIDEQFF
CDR3nt: TGTGCCAGCAGCGTTGGGCGGGAGTTCTACATCGATGAGCAGTTCTTC
len: 16
d_gene: TRBD2
abundance: NA
j_gene: TRBJ2-1
v_gene: TRBV9

CDR3aa: CASSFRGEKLFF
CDR3nt: TGTGCCAGCAGTTTCCGGGGTGAAAAACTGTTTTTT
len: 12
d_gene: NA
abundance: NA
j_gene: TRBJ1-4
v_gene: TRBV28

CDR3aa: CASSPTGFIEKLFF
CDR3nt: TGTGCCAGCAGTCCAACAGGGTTTATTGAAAAACTGTTTTTT
len: 14
d_gene: NA
abundance: NA
j_gene: TRBJ1-4
v_gene: TRBV6-5

CDR3aa: CASSAGQTSSYNEQFF
CDR3nt: TGCGCCAGCAGCGCGGGACAGACGAGCTCCTACAATGAGCAGTTCTTC
len: 16
d_gene: NA
abundance: NA
j_gene: TRBJ2-1
v_gene: TRBV5-1

CDR3aa: CASSLGPGSSYEQYF
CDR3nt: TGTGCCAGCAGCTTGGGGCCCGGGAGCTCCTACGAGCAGTACTTC
len: 15
d_gene: NA
abundance: NA
j_gene: TRBJ2-7
v_gene: TRBV5-6

CDR3aa: CASSLRGSETQYF
CDR3nt: TGTGCCAGCAGTTTAAGAGGATCAGAGACCCAGTACTTC
len: 13
d_gene: NA
abundance: few
j_gene: TRBJ2-5
v_gene: TRBV27

CDR3aa: CASSVALEQYF
CDR3nt: TGTGCCAGCTCAGTAGCTCTCGAGCAGTACTTC
len: 11
d_gene: NA
abundance: few
j_gene: TRBJ2-7
v_gene: TRBV18

CDR3aa: CASFGGLTNTEAFF
CDR3nt: TGTGCCAGTTTTGGAGGACTGACCAACACTGAAGCTTTCTTT
len: 14
d_gene: NA
abundance: NA
j_gene: TRBJ1-1
v_gene: TRBV19

CDR3aa: CASSLGQGMRETQYF
CDR3nt: TGTGCCAGCAGCTTGGGGCAGGGGATGCGAGAGACCCAGTACTTC
len: 15
d_gene: NA
abundance: NA
j_gene: TRBJ2-5
v_gene: TRBV7-2

CDR3aa: CASSDYSSGSLWTQYF
CDR3nt: TGTGCCAGCAGTGATTATTCTAGCGGGAGTCTGTGGACGCAGTATTTT
len: 16
d_gene: TRBD2
abundance: NA
j_gene: TRBJ2-3
v_gene: TRBV25-1